These 27 T cell receptor beta chains were sequenced from one sample in a study of breast tumors, draining lymph nodes, adjacent tissues. TCRdb reprocessed the multiplex PCR reads with MiXCR, giving one entry per CDR3 protein. The repertoire holds about 220,000 distinct CDR3 sequences, with approximately 36% as singletons. The lymph nodes were axillary draining lymph nodes from breast cancer patients. Sequencing used axillary lymph node tissue. Source of these receptors: a female donor with breast cancer. Some clones in this sample may be carry-over from other donors' samples.

This clonotype was detected ten times or more. This chain joins TRBV6-6 and TRBJ1-6; 9 positions match TRBD1. With 6 bases clipped from V and 5 bases from J, the junction kept 5 bases outside the gene matches. The CDR3 is 15 residues long. Germline CDR1 MNHNY, CDR2 SVGAGI (reference sequence). CDR3 bases: TGTGCCAGCAGAAGGACAGGGGTGAATAATTCACCCCTCCACTTT. Its translation is CASRRTGVNNSPLHF.

This clonotype appeared many times. CDR3 DNA sequence: TGTGCCAGTAAGGGGGGCGGGGTCAGAGAAAAACTGTTTTTT. Translated, it gives CASKGGGVREKLFF. J is TRBJ1-4 and V is TRBV19; TRBD1 might be the D (6 bases). This CDR3 spans 14 amino acids. CDR1 is LNHDA, CDR2 SQIVND, per germline (reference sequence). The ends were cut back, 7 bases at V and 8 bases at J, with 17 bases in the middle. Full variable domain (rest looked up from reference TRBV19 and TRBJ1-4): DGGITQSPKYLFRKEGQNVTLSCEQNLNHDAMYWYRQDPGQGLRLIYYSQIVNDFQKGDIAEGYSVSREKKESFPLTVTSAQKNPTAFYLCASKGGGVREKLFFGSGTQLSVL.

This clonotype occurred many times. The DNA for the CDR3 is TGTGCCAGCAGCTTACAGACAGGGGCCTTCACCGGGGAGCTGTTTTTT. The encoded protein is CASSLQTGAFTGELFF. The V gene is TRBV7-6, the J gene TRBJ2-2; TRBD1 aligns across 8 bases. This CDR3 is 16 amino acids long. Germline values: CDR1 SGHVS, CDR2 FNYEAQ. V lost 2 bases, J lost 4 bases, and 6 bases stayed unmatched. The full variable domain, its missing parts supplied by reference TRBV7-6 and TRBJ2-2, is GAGVSQSPRYKVTKRGQDVALRCDPISGHVSLYWYRQALGQGPEFLTYFNYEAQQDKSGLPNDRFSAERPEGSISTLTIQRTEQRDSAMYRCASSLQTGAFTGELFFGEGSRLTVL.

In this sample, this clonotype turned up a few times. Compared with germline, one end of the junction differs, possibly owing to a read error. V and J are TRBV6-5 and TRBJ2-7; 13 nucleotides agree with TRBD2. The V gene's germline CDR1 is MNHEY and CDR2 SVGAGI. CDR3 length: 16 residues. CDR3 loop: CASSHSTSGRNYEQYF. In nucleotides, the CDR3 is TGTGCCAGCAGTCACTCGACTAGCGGGAGGAACTACGAGCAGTACTTC.

This clonotype was detected many times. The CDR3 DNA reads TGTGCCAGCAGCTACGGGACTAGCGGGAGGGCCAGCCAAGAGACCCAGTACTTC. Protein sequence: CASSYGTSGRASQETQYF. The chain uses TRBV5-4 and TRBJ2-5; 16 nucleotides align to TRBD2. This CDR3 contains 18 residues. Germline lookup yields CDR1 SGHNT and CDR2 YYREEE (reference sequence). The J segment lost 1 base and the V segment lost 3 bases, leaving 6 bases of the junction unmatched.

V usage is TRBV6-2 or TRBV6-3 and J usage is TRBJ1-5; no clear D gene. Germline V gene lookup returns CDR1 MNHEY and CDR2 SVGEGT. This CDR3 has 15 amino acids. The V gene lost 7 bases and the J gene lost 6 bases, with 19 bases spanning the gap. DNA of the CDR3: TGTGCCAGCACCCAACCTGCCTGGATTTTTCAGCCCCAGCATTTT. Translation gives CASTQPAWIFQPQHF.

The chain couples TRBV20-1 to TRBJ1-3; D call uncertain. With 6 bases removed from V and 4 bases from J, the gap between germline ends came to 13 bases. The CDR3 has 13 residues. Germline loops: CDR1 DFQATT, CDR2 SNEGSKA (reference sequence). The CDR3 nucleotides are TGCAGTGCCGAAGGGAGTGGAGGAAACACCATATATTTT. Amino acids: CSAEGSGGNTIYF.

A word on this clonotype: This could be a read error, since a much larger clone is one nucleotide away. The V and J genes are TRBV20-1 and TRBJ2-7; perhaps TRBD1 as D (5 bases). The CDR3 consists of 13 residues. V lost 5 bases and J 2 bases, leaving 13 bases between the germline ends. Germline lookup yields CDR1 DFQATT and CDR2 SNEGSKA (reference sequence). DNA of the CDR3: TGCAGTGCTGTCCGACAGAGCCCCTACGAGCAGTACTTC. As protein: CSAVRQSPYEQYF.

This clonotype was picked up a small number of times. The J gene is TRBJ2-1, the V gene TRBV19; 9 nucleotides align to TRBD1. The CDR3 is 15 amino acids. Per germline, CDR1 LNHDA and CDR2 SQIVND (reference sequence). The V and J ends lost 4 bases and 7 bases, in that order; junction bases with no gene match: 8. CDR3 coding DNA: TGTGCCAGTAGTACTCCGGGACAGGGAGAGAATGAGCAGTTCTTC. It translates to CASSTPGQGENEQFF.

This clonotype was counted at least ten times. The V call is TRBV2, the J call TRBJ2-7; D unresolved. Germline CDR1 and CDR2: SNHLY and FYNNEI. The CDR3 consists of 12 residues. The ends were cut back, 2 bases at V and 5 bases at J, with 7 bases in the middle. The CDR3 loop reads CASSEYVDEQYF. CDR3 nucleotide sequence: TGTGCCAGCAGTGAATACGTGGACGAGCAGTACTTC. The full variable domain, with the rest looked up from reference TRBV2 and TRBJ2-7, is EPEVTQTPSHQVTQMGQEVILRCVPISNHLYFYWYRQILGQKVEFLVSFYNNEISEKSEIFDDQFSVERPDGSNFTLKIRSTKLEDSAMYFCASSEYVDEQYFGPGTRLTVT.

V usage is TRBV6-6 and J usage is TRBJ1-1, with 8 nucleotides matching TRBD1. The V gene end was trimmed by 5 bases and the J gene end by 8 bases; junction bases not matched to a gene: 1. The CDR3 consists of 11 residues. Germline V gene sequence: CDR1 MNHNY, CDR2 SVGAGI (reference sequence). The CDR3 reads CASSGQGEAFF. The CDR3 DNA follows: TGTGCCAGCAGTGGACAGGGCGAAGCTTTCTTT.

The rearrangement uses TRBV9 and TRBJ2-3; TRBD2 matches 10 bases. The CDR3 loop spans 15 amino acids. V gave up 4 bases and J gave up 2 bases; unmatched junction bases: 4. Germline CDR1 and CDR2: SGDLS and YYNGEE. CDR3 loop: CASSHGTSDTDTQYF. The DNA of the CDR3 is TGTGCCAGCAGCCACGGGACTAGCGACACAGATACGCAGTATTTT.

About this clonotype: A much larger clone lies one base from this, so it may be a read error. The chain couples TRBV11-2 to TRBJ2-2; no firm D call. Trimming pared 5 bases from V and 1 base from J, leaving 5 bases between. Looked up from germline, CDR1 is SGHAT and CDR2 is FQNNGV. The CDR3 totals 13 residues. The CDR3 region has the DNA TGTGCCAGCAGCAAGGGGAACACCGGGGAGCTGTTTTTT. Its translation: CASSKGNTGELFF.

This rearrangement joins TRBV29-1 to TRBJ1-2, with D perhaps TRBD1 (6 bases). Germline CDR1 is SQVTM and CDR2 is ANQGSEA. There are 13 residues in the CDR3. V gave up 4 bases and J gave up 5 bases, with 14 bases separating them. CDR3 in amino acids: CSVAGQIQYGYTF. In DNA form, the CDR3 reads TGCAGCGTTGCCGGACAGATCCAATATGGCTACACCTTC.

The sample holds a few counts of this clonotype. A read error may be the cause here, since a much bigger clone is one base away. Since no conserved phenylalanine or tryptophan closes the CDR3, a read error is the likely cause. The rearrangement uses TRBV7-2 and TRBJ2-7, with 10 bases identical to TRBD2. The CDR3 runs to 14 residues. The V segment lost 4 bases and the J segment 3 bases; nucleotides outside the gene matches: 3. Germline CDR1 and CDR2: SGHTA and FQGNSA. The DNA for the CDR3 is TGTGCCAGCAGCTCCCGGACTAGCGGCTACGAGCAGTACCTC. Protein product: CASSSRTSGYEQYL.

Regarding this clonotype: This is likely a read error, given that the CDR3 carries no conserved phenylalanine or tryptophan at its end. The chain has TRBV9 and TRBJ1-2, with D possibly matching TRBD1 (5 bases). The germline V and J ends were trimmed by 6 bases and 4 bases, with 13 bases remaining between them. Germline CDR1 SGDLS, CDR2 YYNGEE. This CDR3 has 13 amino acids. Here the CDR3 DNA reads TGTGCCAGCAACGTCACGGGGGTCTATGGCTACACCTCC. It specifies CASNVTGVYGYTS.

The chain combines TRBV4-2 with TRBJ2-1; the match to TRBD2 covers 7 bases. The CDR3 is made up of 15 amino acids. Germline V gene lookup returns CDR1 LGHNA and CDR2 YNFKEQ. V gave up 2 bases and J gave up 1 base; unmatched junction bases: 2. The CDR3 nucleotides are TGTGCCAGCAGCCAAACTAGCGTATCCTACAATGAGCAGTTCTTC. This encodes CASSQTSVSYNEQFF.

At least ten counts were recorded for this clonotype. V and J are TRBV5-8 and TRBJ2-3; D call uncertain. With 0 bases removed from V and 6 bases from J, the gap between germline ends came to 14 bases. There are 15 residues in the CDR3. Germline values: CDR1 SGHTS, CDR2 YDEGEE. The DNA for the CDR3 is TGTGCCAGCAGCTTGGAGTCAGAGGAGCTGGATACGCAGTATTTT. Protein: CASSLESEELDTQYF. Drawing the rest from reference TRBV5-8 and TRBJ2-3, the complete variable domain is EAGVTQSPTHLIKTRGQQATLRCSPISGHTSVYWYQQALGLGLQFLLWYDEGEERNRGNFPPRFSGRQFPNYSSELNVNALELEDSALYLCASSLESEELDTQYFGPGTRLTVL.

This clonotype appeared many times. This chain links TRBV6-6 with TRBJ2-1; the D is unclear. Between the trimmed V and J ends, which lost 2 bases and 4 bases, there was a span of 12 bases. CDR1 and CDR2 (germline): MNHNY, SVGAGI (reference sequence). The CDR3 totals 15 residues. The CDR3 DNA reads TGTGCCAGCAGTTACGGTTCCCCGGATTACAATGAGCAGTTCTTC. Translation gives CASSYGSPDYNEQFF.

The sample holds many counts of this clonotype. The V gene is TRBV20-1, the J gene TRBJ1-6; 9 positions agree with TRBD1. V lost 6 bases, J lost 6 bases, and 9 bases stayed unmatched. Per the germline V gene, CDR1 is DFQATT and CDR2 is SNEGSKA (reference sequence). The CDR3 runs to 15 residues. The CDR3 bases are TGCAGTGCCACCTATAGGACAGGGGCTAATTCACCCCTCCACTTT. Protein: CSATYRTGANSPLHF.

There are many counts of this clonotype. The chain combines TRBV5-1 with TRBJ2-3, with 9 bases fitting TRBD2. The V segment lost 5 bases and the J segment 2 bases; nucleotides outside the gene matches: 9. This CDR3 region has 16 residues. CDR1 and CDR2 from the germline V gene are SGHRS and YFSETQ. The CDR3 nucleotides read TGCGCCAGCAGAGGTGGCCTAGCGGGGCCCACAGATACGCAGTATTTT. Its translation: CASRGGLAGPTDTQYF.

This clonotype was seen ten or more times. The chain recombines TRBV7-9 with TRBJ1-3; a weak D match, TRBD1 (5 bases). This CDR3 region has 15 residues. V was clipped by 1 base and J by 8 bases, with 15 bases between them. CDR1 and CDR2 from the germline V gene are SEHNR and FQNEAQ (reference sequence). The CDR3 nucleotides are TGTGCCAGCAGCTTAGAGGGCACCCGGGGCCACACCATATATTTT. Amino acid sequence: CASSLEGTRGHTIYF.

This clonotype has ten or more counts. Here the CDR3 DNA reads TGTGCCAGCTCACCCCTACCGGGACCAGATACGCAGTATTTT. Encoded protein: CASSPLPGPDTQYF. The rearrangement links TRBV18 to TRBJ2-3; D could derive from TRBD1 or TRBD2 (5 bases each). Germline V lookup: CDR1 KGHSH, CDR2 LQKENI. The CDR3 consists of 14 residues. V lost 3 bases and J 4 bases, leaving 11 bases between the germline ends.

The chain joins TRBV25-1 to TRBJ2-1, with D perhaps TRBD2 (5 bases). Trimming stripped 4 bases from V and 4 bases from J, with 8 bases between. This CDR3 has 13 amino acids. The germline V gene encodes CDR1 MGHDK and CDR2 SYGVNS. The CDR3 spells CASSATTYNEQFF. CDR3 DNA sequence: TGTGCCAGCAGTGCGACTACTTACAATGAGCAGTTCTTC.

There are many counts of this clonotype. The V and J genes are TRBV5-6 and TRBJ1-5; D is perhaps TRBD1 (6 bases). Germline V gene data show CDR1 as SGHDT and CDR2 as YYEEEE. V lost 0 bases and J lost 4, with 11 bases in between. This CDR3 spans 15 amino acids. CDR3 sequence reads: CASSLAGDRNQPQHF. CDR3 nucleotide sequence: TGTGCCAGCAGCTTGGCAGGGGATCGGAATCAGCCCCAGCATTTT.

About this clonotype itself: Likely a read error: the CDR3 ends without its conserved phenylalanine or tryptophan. This sequence joins TRBV9 and TRBJ2-3, with 8 bases lining up with TRBD2. CDR1 is SGDLS and CDR2 is YYNGEE in the germline V gene. The CDR3 totals 13 residues. V shed 3 bases and J 11 bases; nucleotides not matched to a gene: 8. CDR3 in DNA: TGTGCCAGCAGCGACGGGAGGGACGATGAGCAGTATTCT. Translation gives CASSDGRDDEQYS.

This chain connects TRBV29-1 to TRBJ2-5; 7 positions match TRBD1. This CDR3 spans 13 amino acids. The germline gives CDR1 SQVTM, CDR2 ANQGSEA. The J segment lost 1 base and the V segment lost 7 bases, leaving 6 bases of the junction unmatched. In DNA, the CDR3 is TGCAGCGGGGGGACAGACCCCCAAGAGACCCAGTACTTC. Translated: CSGGTDPQETQYF.